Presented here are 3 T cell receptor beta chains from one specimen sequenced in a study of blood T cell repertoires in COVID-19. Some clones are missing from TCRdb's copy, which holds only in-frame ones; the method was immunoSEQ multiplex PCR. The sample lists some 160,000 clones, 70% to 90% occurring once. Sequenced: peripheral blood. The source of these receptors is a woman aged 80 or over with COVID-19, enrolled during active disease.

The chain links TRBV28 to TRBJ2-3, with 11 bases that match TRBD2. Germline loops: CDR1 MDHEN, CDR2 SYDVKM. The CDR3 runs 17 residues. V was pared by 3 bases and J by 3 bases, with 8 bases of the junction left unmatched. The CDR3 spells CASSFTKLAGETDTQYF. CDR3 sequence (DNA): TGTGCCAGCAGTTTCACCAAACTAGCGGGAGAGACAGATACGCAGTATTTT.

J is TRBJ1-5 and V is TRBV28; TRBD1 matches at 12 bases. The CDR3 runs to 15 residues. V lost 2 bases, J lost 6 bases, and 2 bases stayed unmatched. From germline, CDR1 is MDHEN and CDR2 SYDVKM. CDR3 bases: TGTGCCAGCAGTTTAGGGACAGGGGGCTCTCAGCCCCAGCATTTT. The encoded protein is CASSLGTGGSQPQHF. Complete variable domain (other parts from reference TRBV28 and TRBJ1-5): DVKVTQSSRYLVKRTGEKVFLECVQDMDHENMFWYRQDPGLGLRLIYFSYDVKMKEKGDIPEGYSVSREKKERFSLILESASTNQTSMYLCASSLGTGGSQPQHFGDGTRLSIL.

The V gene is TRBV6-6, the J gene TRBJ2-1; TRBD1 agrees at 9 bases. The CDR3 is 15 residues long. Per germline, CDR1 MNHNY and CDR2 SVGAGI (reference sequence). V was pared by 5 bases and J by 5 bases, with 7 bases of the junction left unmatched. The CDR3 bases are TGTGCCAGCAGTACCAACCGGGACAGGGACAATGAGCAGTTCTTC. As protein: CASSTNRDRDNEQFF.